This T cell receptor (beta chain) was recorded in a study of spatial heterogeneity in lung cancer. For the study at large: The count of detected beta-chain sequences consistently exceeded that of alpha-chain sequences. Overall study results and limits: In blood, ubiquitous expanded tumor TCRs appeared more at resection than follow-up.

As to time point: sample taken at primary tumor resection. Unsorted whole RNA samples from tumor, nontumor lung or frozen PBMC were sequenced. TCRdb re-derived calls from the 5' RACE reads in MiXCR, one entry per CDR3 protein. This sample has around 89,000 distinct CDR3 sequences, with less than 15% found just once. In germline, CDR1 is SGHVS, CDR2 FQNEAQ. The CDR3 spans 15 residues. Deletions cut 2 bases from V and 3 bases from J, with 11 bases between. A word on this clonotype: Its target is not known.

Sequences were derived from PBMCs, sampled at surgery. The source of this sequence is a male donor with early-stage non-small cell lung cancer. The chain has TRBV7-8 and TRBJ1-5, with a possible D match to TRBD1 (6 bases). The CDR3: CASSLSTGFNQPQHF. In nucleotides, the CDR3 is TGTGCCAGCAGCTTAAGCACAGGGTTCAATCAGCCCCAGCATTTT.